Shown below are 23 T cell receptor beta chains from a single sample sequenced in a study of T cell changes during pregnancy in multiple sclerosis. Data came from immunoSEQ multiplex PCR; TCRdb stores just in-frame clones and leaves some out. Counted here are around 96,000 clones, 80% to 95% occurring once; the ten biggest clones make up around 4%. The material was peripheral blood, obtained in the first trimester of pregnancy. The receptors derive from a female donor with multiple sclerosis, enrolled in a pregnancy study.

The chain combines TRBV4-2 with TRBJ1-6; perhaps TRBD1 as D (6 bases). Germline CDR1 and CDR2: LGHNA and YNFKEQ. This CDR3 is 14 amino acids long. Trimming cost V 4 bases and J 7 bases, with 11 bases left between them. The CDR3 nucleotides read TGTGCCAGCAGCCCCTGGACAGAAAATTCACCCCTCCACTTT. It codes for CASSPWTENSPLHF.

V and J are TRBV18 and TRBJ1-5; a possible D gene is TRBD1 (5 bases). Germline V gene sequence: CDR1 KGHSH, CDR2 LQKENI. The CDR3 has 13 residues. Trimming took 3 bases from V and 7 from J, leaving 10 bases between them. DNA of the CDR3: TGTGCCAGCTCACCTGGGCGGGGCCAGCCCCAGCATTTT. This gives the protein CASSPGRGQPQHF.

The chain uses TRBV9 and TRBJ1-5, with D possibly TRBD1 on 6 matching bases. The germline V gene encodes CDR1 SGDLS and CDR2 YYNGEE. The V end was cut by 4 bases, the J end by 2 bases, with 10 bases between. The CDR3 covers 14 residues. The CDR3 protein is CASSQGTGNQPQHF. DNA of the CDR3: TGTGCCAGCAGCCAGGGGACGGGCAATCAGCCCCAGCATTTT. Full variable domain (remainder filled in from reference TRBV9 and TRBJ1-5): DSGVTQTPKHLITATGQRVTLRCSPRSGDLSVYWYQQSLDQGLQFLIQYYNGEERAKGNILERFSAQQFPDLHSELNLSSLELGDSALYFCASSQGTGNQPQHFGDGTRLSIL.

Here the CDR3 reads CASSFSRHYGYTF. CDR3 nucleotides: TGTGCCAGCAGTTTTAGCCGGCACTATGGCTACACCTTC. The rearrangement joins TRBV28 to TRBJ1-2; the D is unclear. CDR1 is MDHEN, CDR2 SYDVKM, per germline. This CDR3 contains 13 residues. The ends were cut back, 3 bases at V and 3 bases at J, with 8 bases in the middle.

The chain carries TRBV5-6 and TRBJ2-6; TRBD2 is a possible D gene (7 bases). The CDR3 runs 17 residues. Per germline, CDR1 SGHDT and CDR2 YYEEEE. The V gene lost 0 bases and the J gene lost 4 bases, with 14 bases spanning the gap. CDR3 in amino acids: CASSLGGGAQGANVLTF. CDR3 nucleotides: TGTGCCAGCAGCTTGGGTGGGGGGGCGCAAGGGGCCAACGTCCTGACTTTC.

This chain uses TRBV5-5 with TRBJ1-2, with D hard to call. CDR1 and CDR2 from the germline V gene are SGHKS and YYEKEE (reference sequence). Deletions cut 4 bases from V and 5 bases from J, with 12 bases between. The CDR3 consists of 13 residues. The CDR3 nucleotides read TGTGCCAGCAGCAGTCACCAGGATTATGGCTACACCTTC. Amino acids: CASSSHQDYGYTF.

The V call is TRBV5-1, the J call TRBJ2-3; 11 bases map to TRBD2. Germline CDR1 is SGHRS and CDR2 is YFSETQ. The CDR3 covers 14 residues. After removal of 8 bases from V and 4 bases from J, the junction contained 6 bases not matched to a gene. The CDR3 loop is CASLAGGLSDTQYF. The DNA of the CDR3 is TGCGCCAGTTTAGCGGGGGGGCTCTCAGATACGCAGTATTTT.

This clone was observed a single time. This sequence joins TRBV9 and TRBJ2-7; 7 bases map to TRBD1. J was trimmed by 3 bases and V by 4 bases; bases with no gene match: 4. The CDR3 spans 13 residues. Germline V lookup: CDR1 SGDLS, CDR2 YYNGEE. The CDR3 region is CASSPRQGYEQYF. As DNA, the CDR3 is TGTGCCAGCAGCCCTCGACAGGGCTACGAGCAGTACTTC. Looking up the rest from reference TRBV9 and TRBJ2-7 gives the full variable domain: DSGVTQTPKHLITATGQRVTLRCSPRSGDLSVYWYQQSLDQGLQFLIQYYNGEERAKGNILERFSAQQFPDLHSELNLSSLELGDSALYFCASSPRQGYEQYFGPGTRLTVT.

The chain couples TRBV5-1 to TRBJ1-6; D might be TRBD1 (5 bases). Between the trimmed V and J ends, which lost 6 bases and 9 bases, there was a span of 16 bases. Germline values: CDR1 SGHRS, CDR2 YFSETQ. This CDR3 has 14 amino acids. CDR3 in amino acids: CASNPGGGGSPLHF. In DNA form, the CDR3 reads TGCGCCAGCAACCCGGGGGGGGGAGGTTCACCCCTCCACTTT.

This clone showed up just once. The gene calls are TRBV7-8 and TRBJ1-5; possibly TRBD1 for D (6 bases). The CDR3 runs 14 residues. Germline V gives CDR1 SGHVS, CDR2 FQNEAQ. Trimming took off 6 bases at V and 7 bases at J, with 16 bases between the two ends. CDR3 region: CASSSQGRGQPQHF. For the CDR3, the DNA is TGTGCCAGCAGTTCACAGGGCCGAGGGCAGCCCCAGCATTTT.

The chain combines TRBV10-1 with TRBJ1-1; weak D call: TRBD1 (5 bases). Germline CDR1 WNHNN, CDR2 SYGVQD (reference sequence). Trimming pared 5 bases from V and 4 bases from J, leaving 8 bases between. The length of the CDR3 is 12 residues. CDR3 residues: CASSRTITEAFF. DNA for the CDR3: TGCGCCAGCAGTCGGACAATCACTGAAGCTTTCTTT.

This chain uses TRBV7-2 with TRBJ1-2; the D is unclear. Trimming left V 3 bases short and J 2 bases short, with 13 bases between. Germline V gives CDR1 SGHTA, CDR2 FQGNSA. The CDR3 is made up of 15 amino acids. Written as DNA, the CDR3 is TGTGCCAGCAGCTTGGCCGCCGCGGGGAACTATGGCTACACCTTC. This codes for CASSLAAAGNYGYTF.

The chain recombines TRBV5-6 with TRBJ2-1; D not resolved. Trimming took off 2 bases at V and 0 bases at J, with 12 bases between the two ends. Germline CDR1 SGHDT, CDR2 YYEEEE. The CDR3 has 16 amino acids. CDR3 sequence reads: CASSLITGNSYNEQFF. The CDR3 DNA follows: TGTGCCAGCAGCTTAATTACGGGTAACTCCTACAATGAGCAGTTCTTC. The full variable domain, its missing parts supplied by reference TRBV5-6 and TRBJ2-1, is DAGVTQSPTHLIKTRGQQVTLRCSPKSGHDTVSWYQQALGQGPQFIFQYYEEEERQRGNFPDRFSGHQFPNYSSELNVNALLLGDSALYLCASSLITGNSYNEQFFGPGTRLTVL.

The genes are TRBV29-1 and TRBJ1-2, with D possibly matching TRBD1 (5 bases). Germline values: CDR1 SQVTM, CDR2 ANQGSEA. The CDR3 has 11 amino acids. With 8 bases removed from V and 3 bases from J, the gap between germline ends came to 10 bases. The CDR3: CSLWGDYGYTF. In DNA, the CDR3 is TGCAGCCTTTGGGGGGACTATGGCTACACCTTC.

The gene calls are TRBV19 and TRBJ1-2; TRBD1 matches 11 bases. The CDR3 length is 15 residues. Germline loops: CDR1 LNHDA, CDR2 SQIVND (reference sequence). V lost 6 bases, J lost 5 bases, and 8 bases stayed unmatched. CDR3 protein: CASSPGQGAEYGYTF. The CDR3 DNA follows: TGTGCCAGTAGCCCTGGACAGGGGGCCGAGTATGGCTACACCTTC.

This clone has only a few counts. V usage is TRBV5-1 and J usage is TRBJ1-6, with D unresolved. V gave up 4 bases and J gave up 7 bases, with 18 bases separating them. The length of the CDR3 is 16 residues. CDR1 SGHRS and CDR2 YFSETQ come from the germline V gene. The CDR3 coding sequence is TGCGCCAGCAGCCAACGTGAGCGGACTGGGAATTCACCCCTCCACTTT. As protein: CASSQRERTGNSPLHF.

This chain joins TRBV5-1 and TRBJ2-4; no reliable D call. V dropped 1 base and J dropped 0 bases, with 11 bases sitting between them. Germline CDR1 SGHRS, CDR2 YFSETQ. This CDR3 has 16 residues. CDR3 loop: CASSLPSGLAKNIQYF. CDR3 in DNA: TGCGCCAGCAGCTTGCCCTCTGGGCTAGCCAAAAACATTCAGTACTTC.

This chain connects TRBV5-6 to TRBJ2-2; D is perhaps TRBD1 (5 bases). CDR1 SGHDT and CDR2 YYEEEE come from the germline V gene. With 0 bases removed from V and 4 bases from J, the gap between germline ends came to 13 bases. The CDR3 loop spans 16 amino acids. CDR3 protein: CASSLASRGRTGELFF. CDR3 sequence (DNA): TGTGCCAGCAGCTTGGCCTCTAGGGGTCGCACCGGGGAGCTGTTTTTT.

The gene calls are TRBV6-1 and TRBJ2-1; 10 nucleotides line up with TRBD2. From germline, CDR1 is MNHNS and CDR2 SASEGT. This CDR3 has 16 amino acids. Trimming took 2 bases from V and 5 from J; bases not matched to a gene: 6. In DNA form, the CDR3 reads TGTGCCAGCAGTGAAATTACTAGCGGGGAAAACAATGAGCAGTTCTTC. It is translated as CASSEITSGENNEQFF.

The chain joins TRBV10-3 to TRBJ1-4; 7 nucleotides line up with TRBD1. CDR3 length: 15 amino acids. The J segment lost 7 bases and the V segment lost 6 bases, leaving 11 bases of the junction unmatched. Germline-derived CDR1 and CDR2 are ENHRY and SYGVKD. The CDR3: CAIRAGQLEGEKLFF. CDR3 DNA sequence: TGTGCCATCAGGGCGGGACAGCTGGAGGGTGAAAAACTGTTTTTT.

The rearrangement joins TRBV18 to TRBJ1-3; D is uncertain. Between the trimmed V and J ends, which lost 4 bases and 2 bases, there was a span of 15 bases. This CDR3 region has 16 residues. Germline V gene sequence: CDR1 KGHSH, CDR2 LQKENI. The CDR3 nucleotides are TGTGCCAGCTCACACCGGGATCTGTCGACTGGAAACACCATATATTTT. Translated, it gives CASSHRDLSTGNTIYF.

The chain has TRBV9 and TRBJ2-3, with D unresolved. The length of the CDR3 is 16 residues. The V and J ends lost 3 bases and 6 bases respectively, with 20 bases between them. Germline V gene lookup returns CDR1 SGDLS and CDR2 YYNGEE. The CDR3 here is CASSAHSVPRADTQYF. The CDR3 DNA follows: TGTGCCAGCAGCGCACACAGTGTGCCGCGCGCGGATACGCAGTATTTT.

This chain links TRBV4-1 with TRBJ1-1; no firm D call. This CDR3 is 13 amino acids long. Trimming took off 4 bases at V and 0 bases at J, with 6 bases between the two ends. CDR1 and CDR2 (germline): MGHRA, YSYEKL. The CDR3 region is CASSLDLNTEAFF. CDR3 sequence (DNA): TGCGCCAGCAGCCTGGACTTGAACACTGAAGCTTTCTTT.